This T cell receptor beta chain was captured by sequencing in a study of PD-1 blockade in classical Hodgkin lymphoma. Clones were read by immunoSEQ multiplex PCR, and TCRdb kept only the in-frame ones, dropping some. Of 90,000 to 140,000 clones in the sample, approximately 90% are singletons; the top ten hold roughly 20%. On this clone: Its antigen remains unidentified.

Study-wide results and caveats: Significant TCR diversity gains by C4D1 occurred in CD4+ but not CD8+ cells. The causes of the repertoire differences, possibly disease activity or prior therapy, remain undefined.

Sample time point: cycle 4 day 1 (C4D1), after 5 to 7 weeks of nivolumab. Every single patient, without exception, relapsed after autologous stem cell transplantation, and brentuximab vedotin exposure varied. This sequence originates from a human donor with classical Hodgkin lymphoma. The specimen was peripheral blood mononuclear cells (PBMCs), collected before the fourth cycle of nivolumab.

CDR3 in amino acids: CAWSYRTGPRTLHF. The CDR3 nucleotides are TGTGCCTGGAGTTACCGGACGGGCCCTCGGACCCTCCACTTT. The V call is TRBV30, the J call TRBJ1-6; no clear D gene. In germline, CDR1 is GTSNPN, CDR2 SVGIG (reference sequence). This CDR3 region has 14 residues. The V gene lost 2 bases and the J gene lost 14 bases, with 19 bases spanning the gap.